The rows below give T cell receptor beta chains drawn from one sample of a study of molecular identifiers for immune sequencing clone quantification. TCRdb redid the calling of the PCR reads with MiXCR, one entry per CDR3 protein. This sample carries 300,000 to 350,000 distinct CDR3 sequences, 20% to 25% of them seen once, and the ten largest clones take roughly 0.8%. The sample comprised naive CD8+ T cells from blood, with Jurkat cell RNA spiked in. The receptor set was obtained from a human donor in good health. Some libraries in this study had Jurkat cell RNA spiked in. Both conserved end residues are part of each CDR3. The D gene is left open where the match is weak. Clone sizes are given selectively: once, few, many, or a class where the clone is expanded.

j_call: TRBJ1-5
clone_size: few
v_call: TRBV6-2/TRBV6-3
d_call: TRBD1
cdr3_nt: TGTGCCAGCAGTTACTCCCAGGGGGCAGGGCAGCCCCAGCATTTT
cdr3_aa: CASSYSQGAGQPQHF

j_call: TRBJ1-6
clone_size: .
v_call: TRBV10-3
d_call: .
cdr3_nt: TGTGCCATCAGGGGGGATGATTCACCCCCCCACTTT
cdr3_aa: CAIRGDDSPPHF

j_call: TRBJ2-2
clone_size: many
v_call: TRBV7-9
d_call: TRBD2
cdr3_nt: TGTGCCAGCAGCCCCCGGGAGGTCGGGGAGCTGTTTTTT
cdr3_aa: CASSPREVGELFF

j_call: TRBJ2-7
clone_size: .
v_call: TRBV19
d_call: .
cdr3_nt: TGTGCCAGTAGTTTAGATCTTTTCGGAACTTCCTACGAGCAGTACTTC
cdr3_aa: CASSLDLFGTSYEQYF

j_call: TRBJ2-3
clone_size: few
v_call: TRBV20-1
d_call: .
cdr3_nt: TGCAGTGCCCTTACCGATCCGGGATTGTCCTCCACAGATACGCAGTATTTT
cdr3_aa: CSALTDPGLSSTDTQYF

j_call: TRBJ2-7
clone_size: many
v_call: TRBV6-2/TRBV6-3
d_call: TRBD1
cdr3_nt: TGTGCCAGCAGTTACCAGGACAGGTCCTACGAGCAGTACTTC
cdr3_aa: CASSYQDRSYEQYF

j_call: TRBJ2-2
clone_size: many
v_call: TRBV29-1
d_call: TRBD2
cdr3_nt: TGCAGCGTTGCGGGGGGTCCGGGCACCGGGGAGCTGTTTTTT
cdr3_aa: CSVAGGPGTGELFF

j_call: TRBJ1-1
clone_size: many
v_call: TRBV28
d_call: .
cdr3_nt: TGTGCCAGCAGTTTTGTGGGGGGGACTGAAGCTTTCTTT
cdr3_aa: CASSFVGGTEAFF

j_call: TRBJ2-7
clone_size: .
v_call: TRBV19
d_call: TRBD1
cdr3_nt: TGTGCCAGTAGTTGTTCCAGGGGGTTGGTTACCTACGAGCAGTACTTC
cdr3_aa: CASSCSRGLVTYEQYF

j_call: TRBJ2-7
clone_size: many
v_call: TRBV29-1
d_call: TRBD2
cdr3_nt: TGCAGCGTTGAGGGACTAGCGGGGGATACCTACGAGCAGTACTTC
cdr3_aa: CSVEGLAGDTYEQYF

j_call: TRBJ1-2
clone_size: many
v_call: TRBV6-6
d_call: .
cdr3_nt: TGTGCCAGCACAGAAAATTATGGCTACACCTTC
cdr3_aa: CASTENYGYTF

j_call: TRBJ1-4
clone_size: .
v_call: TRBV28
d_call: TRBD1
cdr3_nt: TGTGCCACACAGGGGCGTCTAAATGAAAAACTGTTTTTT
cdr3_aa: CATQGRLNEKLFF

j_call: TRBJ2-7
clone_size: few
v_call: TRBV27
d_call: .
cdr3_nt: TGTGCCAGCAGTTTACATGGGAGCTCCTACGAGCAGTACTTC
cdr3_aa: CASSLHGSSYEQYF

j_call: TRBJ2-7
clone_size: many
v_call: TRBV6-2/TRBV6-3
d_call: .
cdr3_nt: TGTGCCAGCAGTTACTCCCCCTACGAGCAGTACTTC
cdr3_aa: CASSYSPYEQYF

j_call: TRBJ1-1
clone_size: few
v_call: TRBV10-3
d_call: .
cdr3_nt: TGTGCCACCTCAAGGAACACTGAAGCTTTCTTT
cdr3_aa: CATSRNTEAFF

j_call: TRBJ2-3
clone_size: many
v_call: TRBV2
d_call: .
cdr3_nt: TGTGCCAGCAGTGAAGCGTTGAGCGATACGCAGTATTTT
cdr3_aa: CASSEALSDTQYF

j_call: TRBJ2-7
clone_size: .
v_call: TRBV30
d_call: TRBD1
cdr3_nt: TGTGCCTGGAGTTACGGGACAGGGCGCTACGAGCAGTACTTC
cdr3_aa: CAWSYGTGRYEQYF

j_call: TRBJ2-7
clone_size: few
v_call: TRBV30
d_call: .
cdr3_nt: TGTGCCTGGACTGAGGAATCGAACTACGAGCAGTACTTC
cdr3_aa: CAWTEESNYEQYF

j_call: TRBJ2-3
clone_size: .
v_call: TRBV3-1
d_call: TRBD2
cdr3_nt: TGTGCCAGCAGCCAAGGTGAAAGGCTAGCGGGGGGCTCGAGCACAGATACGCAGTATTTT
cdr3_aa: CASSQGERLAGGSSTDTQYF

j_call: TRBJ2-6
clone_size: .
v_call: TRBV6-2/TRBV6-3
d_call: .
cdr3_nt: TGTGCCAGCAGTTACTCGGGGTTTGGGGCCAACGTCCCGACTTTC
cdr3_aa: CASSYSGFGANVPTF

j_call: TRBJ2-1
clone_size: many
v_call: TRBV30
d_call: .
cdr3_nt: TGTGCCTGGAGTGTAGCTCTAGATGAGCAGTTCTTC
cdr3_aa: CAWSVALDEQFF